These T cell receptor beta chains were read from a single sample in a study of OX40 agonist ivuxolimab in advanced cancers. Sequenced by immunoSEQ multiplex PCR; TCRdb stores in-frame clones only, minus some. The sample lists 85,000 to 95,000 clones; 91% were seen once. Sequenced here: CD4+ or CD8+ T cells sorted from blood, sampled in a trial of the OX40 agonist ivuxolimab. All receptors come from an adult with an advanced solid tumor such as melanoma, head and neck, liver or kidney cancer. Each CDR3 is given with its conserved first and last residue. Each record gives: CDR3 protein, CDR3 DNA, D gene, J gene, clone size, V gene. D genes are given only for firm matches. Clone size is given for some rows only: seen once, a few or many times, or a class if the clone is expanded.

CDR3 protein: CASRVDSGETQYF; CDR3 DNA: TGCGCCAGCAGGGTGGACAGCGGGGAGACCCAGTACTTC; D gene: -; J gene: TRBJ2-5; clone size: -; V gene: TRBV5-1
CDR3 protein: CASTSTRGHTDTQYF; CDR3 DNA: TGTGCTAGCACCAGTACCAGGGGCCACACAGATACGCAGTATTTT; D gene: -; J gene: TRBJ2-3; clone size: -; V gene: TRBV7-7
CDR3 protein: CASSPPTGTSGEDTQYF; CDR3 DNA: TGTGCCAGCAGCCCACCCACCGGGACTAGCGGGGAAGATACGCAGTATTTT; D gene: TRBD2; J gene: TRBJ2-3; clone size: once; V gene: TRBV7-9
CDR3 protein: CAISDLRDRGPNTEAFF; CDR3 DNA: TGTGCCATCAGTGATCTCCGGGACAGGGGACCGAACACTGAAGCTTTCTTT; D gene: TRBD1; J gene: TRBJ1-1; clone size: -; V gene: TRBV10-3
CDR3 protein: CASSSQGHNTGELFF; CDR3 DNA: TGTGCCAGCAGCTCCCAGGGTCACAACACCGGGGAGCTGTTTTTT; D gene: -; J gene: TRBJ2-2; clone size: -; V gene: TRBV7-8
CDR3 protein: CASSRQGAVLSIQYF; CDR3 DNA: TGCGCCAGCAGTCGGCAGGGGGCCGTATTAAGCATTCAGTACTTC; D gene: TRBD1; J gene: TRBJ2-4; clone size: few; V gene: TRBV23-1
CDR3 protein: CASSLAYDGTSGRIVTDTQYF; CDR3 DNA: TGCGCCAGCAGCTTGGCCTATGACGGGACTAGCGGGAGAATTGTCACAGATACGCAGTATTTT; D gene: TRBD2; J gene: TRBJ2-3; clone size: -; V gene: TRBV5-1
CDR3 protein: CASSSGLGGELFF; CDR3 DNA: TGTGCCAGCAGTTCGGGACTGGGCGGGGAGCTGTTTTTT; D gene: -; J gene: TRBJ2-2; clone size: -; V gene: TRBV6-6
CDR3 protein: CASSLGGGNTEAFF; CDR3 DNA: TGTGCCAGCAGCTTAGGGGGAGGGAACACTGAAGCTTTCTTT; D gene: -; J gene: TRBJ1-1; clone size: -; V gene: TRBV11-3
CDR3 protein: CASSLGAGWDTDTQYF; CDR3 DNA: TGTGCCAGCAGCTTGGGAGCGGGGTGGGACACAGATACGCAGTATTTT; D gene: TRBD2; J gene: TRBJ2-3; clone size: -; V gene: TRBV7-9
CDR3 protein: CASSERSGTASPLHF; CDR3 DNA: TGTGCCAGCAGTGAACGGTCAGGGACGGCTTCACCCCTCCACTTT; D gene: -; J gene: TRBJ1-6; clone size: once; V gene: TRBV6-1
CDR3 protein: CASSKVGTGGNYSNQPQHF; CDR3 DNA: TGTGCCAGCAGCAAAGTAGGAACAGGGGGAAATTATAGCAATCAGCCCCAGCATTTT; D gene: -; J gene: TRBJ1-5; clone size: -; V gene: TRBV21-1
CDR3 protein: CASSPRTGTDSYNEQFF; CDR3 DNA: TGTGCCAGCAGCCCAAGGACCGGGACAGACTCCTACAATGAGCAGTTCTTC; D gene: TRBD1; J gene: TRBJ2-1; clone size: -; V gene: TRBV9
CDR3 protein: CASSTPDSTEAFF; CDR3 DNA: TGTGCCAGCAGTACCCCGGACAGCACTGAAGCTTTCTTT; D gene: -; J gene: TRBJ1-1; clone size: -; V gene: TRBV28
CDR3 protein: CASSPTGAEAFF; CDR3 DNA: TGTGCCAGCAGTCCCACAGGGGCTGAAGCTTTCTTT; D gene: TRBD1; J gene: TRBJ1-1; clone size: once; V gene: TRBV27
CDR3 protein: CASSLGGQYF; CDR3 DNA: TGTGCCAGCAGCCTAGGGGGCCAGTACTTC; D gene: -; J gene: TRBJ2-5; clone size: -; V gene: TRBV5-8
CDR3 protein: CASSPLAQGPNF; CDR3 DNA: TGTGCCAGCAGTCCCCTAGCGCAGGGGCCAAACTTC; D gene: -; J gene: TRBJ2-7; clone size: -; V gene: TRBV2
CDR3 protein: CASSLAGTGLTSYEQYF; CDR3 DNA: TGTGCCAGCAGTTTAGCCGGGACAGGGTTAACCTCCTACGAGCAGTACTTC; D gene: TRBD1; J gene: TRBJ2-7; clone size: -; V gene: TRBV27
CDR3 protein: CSAEGYNEQFF; CDR3 DNA: TGCAGTGCCGAGGGATACAATGAGCAGTTCTTC; D gene: -; J gene: TRBJ2-1; clone size: -; V gene: TRBV20-1
CDR3 protein: CAIRQGLSSGNTIYF; CDR3 DNA: TGTGCCATCAGACAGGGGTTGAGCTCTGGAAACACCATATATTTT; D gene: TRBD1; J gene: TRBJ1-3; clone size: -; V gene: TRBV10-3
CDR3 protein: CASSLGQPNTGELFF; CDR3 DNA: TGTGCCAGCAGCCTGGGACAGCCGAACACCGGGGAGCTGTTTTTT; D gene: TRBD1; J gene: TRBJ2-2; clone size: -; V gene: TRBV7-2
CDR3 protein: CASSEGLLSGNTIYF; CDR3 DNA: TGTGCCAGCAGTGAAGGATTACTCTCTGGAAACACCATATATTTT; D gene: -; J gene: TRBJ1-3; clone size: once; V gene: TRBV2
CDR3 protein: CASSSTDGTSYEQYF; CDR3 DNA: TGTGCCAGCAGCTCGACCGACGGGACTTCCTACGAGCAGTACTTC; D gene: -; J gene: TRBJ2-7; clone size: -; V gene: TRBV5-4
CDR3 protein: CASSQSCGTDSEQFF; CDR3 DNA: TGCGCCAGCAGTCAATCGTGCGGGACCGACAGTGAGCAGTTCTTC; D gene: -; J gene: TRBJ2-1; clone size: -; V gene: TRBV23-1
CDR3 protein: CASSSLAGGRGTGELFF; CDR3 DNA: TGTGCCAGTAGTTCACTAGCGGGCGGTAGAGGCACCGGGGAGCTGTTTTTT; D gene: TRBD2; J gene: TRBJ2-2; clone size: -; V gene: TRBV19
CDR3 protein: CASSRTGAKYNEQFF; CDR3 DNA: TGTGCCAGCAGCCGGACAGGGGCGAAGTACAATGAGCAGTTCTTC; D gene: TRBD1; J gene: TRBJ2-1; clone size: -; V gene: TRBV28
CDR3 protein: CAWSGQGRGKTQYF; CDR3 DNA: TGTGCCTGGAGCGGGCAGGGGAGGGGGAAGACCCAGTACTTC; D gene: -; J gene: TRBJ2-5; clone size: once; V gene: TRBV30
CDR3 protein: CASSSGAYEQYF; CDR3 DNA: TGTGCCAGCAGTTCAGGGGCCTACGAGCAGTACTTC; D gene: -; J gene: TRBJ2-7; clone size: -; V gene: TRBV28
CDR3 protein: CAISEDSGTTEAFF; CDR3 DNA: TGTGCCATCAGTGAGGACAGTGGGACCACTGAAGCTTTCTTT; D gene: -; J gene: TRBJ1-1; clone size: -; V gene: TRBV10-3
CDR3 protein: CAISDLSTSNEQYF; CDR3 DNA: TGTGCCATCAGTGACCTCTCGACTTCTAACGAGCAGTACTTC; D gene: -; J gene: TRBJ2-7; clone size: -; V gene: TRBV10-3
CDR3 protein: CATSRERVQGLGNTIYF; CDR3 DNA: TGTGCCACCAGCAGAGAACGTGTACAGGGCTTGGGAAACACCATATATTTT; D gene: -; J gene: TRBJ1-3; clone size: -; V gene: TRBV15
CDR3 protein: CASSSGQGNTEAFF; CDR3 DNA: TGTGCCAGCAGCTCGGGACAGGGGAACACTGAAGCTTTCTTT; D gene: TRBD1; J gene: TRBJ1-1; clone size: -; V gene: TRBV5-5
CDR3 protein: CASSQDIGTGWEQYF; CDR3 DNA: TGCGCCAGCAGCCAAGATATTGGGACCGGATGGGAGCAGTACTTC; D gene: -; J gene: TRBJ2-7; clone size: -; V gene: TRBV4-3
CDR3 protein: CASSLGRGYETQYF; CDR3 DNA: TGTGCCAGCAGTTTAGGCAGGGGGTATGAGACCCAGTACTTC; D gene: TRBD1; J gene: TRBJ2-5; clone size: -; V gene: TRBV27
CDR3 protein: CASSVRDCYGYTF; CDR3 DNA: TGTGCCAGCAGTGTCCGGGACTGCTATGGCTACACCTTC; D gene: -; J gene: TRBJ1-2; clone size: -; V gene: TRBV27
CDR3 protein: CASSPRTSGRKRSYEQYF; CDR3 DNA: TGTGCCAGCAGCCCTCGGACTAGCGGGAGGAAAAGGTCCTACGAGCAGTACTTC; D gene: TRBD2; J gene: TRBJ2-7; clone size: -; V gene: TRBV7-9
CDR3 protein: CASSQDRSTDTQYF; CDR3 DNA: TGCGCCAGCAGCCAGGACAGGAGCACAGATACGCAGTATTTT; D gene: TRBD1; J gene: TRBJ2-3; clone size: -; V gene: TRBV4-3